This TCR beta chain was documented in a study of lung T cells in sarcoidosis with Löfgren's syndrome. Study-wide points: Shared TRAV12-1 and TRBV2 CDR3 motifs were reported across several patients. TRBV2 was the preferred pairing partner of TRAV12-1, with similar CDR3s. Versus controls, Löfgren's syndrome patients reportedly showed TRAV12-1 and TRBV2 as most expanded.

TCRdb redid the calling of the reads with MiXCR, one entry per CDR3 protein. The sample has 60,000 to 70,000 distinct CDR3 sequences, less than 25% seen once; the top ten hold under 3%. Concerning this clonotype: The antigen is undetermined.

Germline values: CDR1 SGHTA, CDR2 FQGNSA. The CDR3 contains 16 residues. Trimming removed 5 bases from V and 7 bases from J; junction bases left unmatched: 11. The chain has TRBV7-2 and TRBJ1-6; 7 bases fit TRBD1. The receptor comes from a human donor with sarcoidosis (Löfgren's syndrome or another form), or a control subject (not recorded which). The source material was CD4+ T cells from PBMCs. CDR3 in amino acids: CASSRESGTVNSPLHF. The CDR3 DNA reads as TGTGCCAGCAGCCGAGAATCCGGGACAGTCAATTCACCCCTCCACTTT.